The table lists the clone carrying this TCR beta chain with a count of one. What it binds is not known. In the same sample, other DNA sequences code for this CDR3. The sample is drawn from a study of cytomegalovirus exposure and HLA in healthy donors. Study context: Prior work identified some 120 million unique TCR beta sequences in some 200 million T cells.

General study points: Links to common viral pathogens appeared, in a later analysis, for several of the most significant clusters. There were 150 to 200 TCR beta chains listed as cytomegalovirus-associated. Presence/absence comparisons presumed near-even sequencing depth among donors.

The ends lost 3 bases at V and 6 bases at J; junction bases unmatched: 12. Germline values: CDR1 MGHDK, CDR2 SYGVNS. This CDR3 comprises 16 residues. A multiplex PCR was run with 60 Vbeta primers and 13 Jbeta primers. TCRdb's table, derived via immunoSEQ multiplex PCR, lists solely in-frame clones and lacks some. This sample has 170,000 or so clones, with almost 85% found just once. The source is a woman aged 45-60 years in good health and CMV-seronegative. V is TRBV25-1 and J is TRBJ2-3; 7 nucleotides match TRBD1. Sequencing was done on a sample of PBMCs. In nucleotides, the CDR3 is TGTGCCAGCAGTGACGTGGGGCAGGGGGTAACGGATACGCAGTATTTT. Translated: CASSDVGQGVTDTQYF.